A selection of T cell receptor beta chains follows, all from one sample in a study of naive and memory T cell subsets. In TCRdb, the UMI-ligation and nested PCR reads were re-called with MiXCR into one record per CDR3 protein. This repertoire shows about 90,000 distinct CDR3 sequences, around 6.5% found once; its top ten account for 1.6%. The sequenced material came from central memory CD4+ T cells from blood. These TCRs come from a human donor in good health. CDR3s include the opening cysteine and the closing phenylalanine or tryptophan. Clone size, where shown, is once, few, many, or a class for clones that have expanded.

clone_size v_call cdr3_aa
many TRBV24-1 CATSDGTANTDTQYF
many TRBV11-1 CASSLKSGSYEQYF
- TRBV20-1 CSARPQGGEQYF
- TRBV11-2 CASSFSAAFADTQYF
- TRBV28 CASGPADRGGTRHF
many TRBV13 CASSGTGFSITEAFF
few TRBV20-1 CSASLGDSAAYGYTF
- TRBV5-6 CASSRGLEADTQYF
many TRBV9 CASSRQGATNQPQHF
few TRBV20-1 CSATGTSGRESYEQYF
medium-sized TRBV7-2 CASSPGRPSTDTQYF
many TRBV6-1 CASSEAGIRQPQHF
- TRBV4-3 CASSQDFASGTNTGELFF
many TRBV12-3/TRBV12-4 CASRGQEIAGANVLTF
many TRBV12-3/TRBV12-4 CASRGQGNTEAFF
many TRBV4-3 CASSRTVTYEQYF
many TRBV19 CASTRTGILKEKLFF
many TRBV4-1 CASSQLQGANEKLFF
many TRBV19 CASIMTDRPLSGANVLTF
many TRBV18 CASSPSRGDGYTF
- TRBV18 CASSPTEWEYEQYF
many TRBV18 CASSSSGSPEAFF